This T cell receptor beta chain derives from a study of cytotoxic CD8 clonotypes in ibrutinib-treated CLL. Study-level information: By median roughly 65 months, about 12 had progressed and roughly 15 stayed remitted; responses had been 2 complete and approximately 24 partial.

V dropped 2 bases and J dropped 8 bases, with 12 bases sitting between them. Germline-derived CDR1 and CDR2 are SGHTA and FQGTGA. The CDR3 consists of 13 residues. Study-wide points: In sustained-remission versus progressing patients, sampling times differed. At ibrutinib response, clonality increased, and at progression it declined back toward baseline.

Measured with immunoSEQ multiplex PCR; TCRdb has only the in-frame clones, and not every one. The repertoire holds tens of thousands of clones, with under 70% as singletons. For this clone: Its antigen is as yet unknown.

This receptor was identified in a human donor with chronic lymphocytic leukemia. V and J are TRBV7-3 and TRBJ1-2; D perhaps matches TRBD1 (6 bases). Source: PBMCs, taken after 12 months of ibrutinib treatment. CDR3 nucleotide sequence: TGTGCCAGCAGCTTATCCGGGGGCTCGGGCTACACCTTC. It translates to CASSLSGGSGYTF.